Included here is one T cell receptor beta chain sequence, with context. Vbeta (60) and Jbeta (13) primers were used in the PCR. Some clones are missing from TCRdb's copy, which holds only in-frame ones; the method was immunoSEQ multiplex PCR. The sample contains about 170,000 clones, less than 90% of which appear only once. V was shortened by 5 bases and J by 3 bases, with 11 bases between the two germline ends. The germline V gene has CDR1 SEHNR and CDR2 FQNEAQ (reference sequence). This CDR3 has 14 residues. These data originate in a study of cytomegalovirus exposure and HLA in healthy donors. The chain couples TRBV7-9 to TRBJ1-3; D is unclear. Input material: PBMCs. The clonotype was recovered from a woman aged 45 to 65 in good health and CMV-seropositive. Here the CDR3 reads CASSQRADGNTIYF. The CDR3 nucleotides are TGTGCCAGCAGCCAGAGGGCAGATGGAAACACCATATATTTT.